The present T cell receptor beta chain was sequenced within a study of T cell repertoires in aging, cancer and after chemotherapy. A mixed TRB-A/B primer pool amplified rearranged TRB by multiplex touch-down PCR. TCRdb used MiXCR to reprocess the multiplex PCR reads, holding one entry per CDR3 protein. The sample lists 12,000 or so distinct CDR3 sequences, 30% to 35% seen once, with 9.5% to 13% in the top ten. As regards this clonotype: Antigen: not known.

Amplification of TCR beta used genomic DNA extracted from peripheral blood. Study observations and caveats: No conclusions about immunological memory after chemotherapy can be drawn from the repertoire data.

The TCR was taken from a human donor in good health. The donor label of this sample is uncertain. Source material: blood.

CDR3 nucleotides: TGTGCCACCAGTGATCCAGGACAGACCGGCACAGATACGCAGTATTTT. Residues: CATSDPGQTGTDTQYF. The chain combines TRBV24-1 with TRBJ2-3; D possibly corresponds to TRBD1 (6 bases). The germline V and J ends were trimmed by 3 bases and 1 base, with 13 bases remaining between them. Germline CDR1 reads KGHDR; CDR2 reads SFDVKD. The CDR3 runs 16 residues.